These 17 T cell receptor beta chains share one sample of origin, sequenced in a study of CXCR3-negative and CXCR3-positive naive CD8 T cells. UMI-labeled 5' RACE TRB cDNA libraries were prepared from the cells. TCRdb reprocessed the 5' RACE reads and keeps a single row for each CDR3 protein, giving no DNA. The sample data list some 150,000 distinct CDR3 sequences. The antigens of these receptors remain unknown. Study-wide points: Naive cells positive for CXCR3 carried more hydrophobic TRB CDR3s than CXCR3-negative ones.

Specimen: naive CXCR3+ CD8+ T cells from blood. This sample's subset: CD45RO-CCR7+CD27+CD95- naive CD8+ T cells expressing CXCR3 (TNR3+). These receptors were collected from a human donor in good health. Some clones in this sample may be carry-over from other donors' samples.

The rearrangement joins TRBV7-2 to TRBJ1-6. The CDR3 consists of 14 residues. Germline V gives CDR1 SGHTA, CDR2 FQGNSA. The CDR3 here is CASSLAGNNSPLHF. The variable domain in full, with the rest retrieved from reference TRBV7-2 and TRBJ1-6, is GAGVSQSPSNKVTEKGKDVELRCDPISGHTALYWYRQSLGQGLEFLIYFQGNSAPDKSGLPSDRFSAERTGGSVSTLTIQRTQQEDSAVYLCASSLAGNNSPLHFGNGTRLTVT.

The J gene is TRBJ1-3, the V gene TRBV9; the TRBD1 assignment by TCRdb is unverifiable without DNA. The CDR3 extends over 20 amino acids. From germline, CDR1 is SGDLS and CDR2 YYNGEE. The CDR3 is CASSGSTSRGQGASGNTIYF. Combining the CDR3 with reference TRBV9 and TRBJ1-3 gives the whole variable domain DSGVTQTPKHLITATGQRVTLRCSPRSGDLSVYWYQQSLDQGLQFLIQYYNGEERAKGNILERFSAQQFPDLHSELNLSSLELGDSALYFCASSGSTSRGQGASGNTIYFGEGSWLTVV.

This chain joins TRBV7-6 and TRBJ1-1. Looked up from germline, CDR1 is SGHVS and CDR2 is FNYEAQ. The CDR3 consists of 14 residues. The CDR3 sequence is CASSLGRPNTEAFF. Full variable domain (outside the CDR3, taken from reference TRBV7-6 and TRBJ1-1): GAGVSQSPRYKVTKRGQDVALRCDPISGHVSLYWYRQALGQGPEFLTYFNYEAQQDKSGLPNDRFSAERPEGSISTLTIQRTEQRDSAMYRCASSLGRPNTEAFFGQGTRLTVV.

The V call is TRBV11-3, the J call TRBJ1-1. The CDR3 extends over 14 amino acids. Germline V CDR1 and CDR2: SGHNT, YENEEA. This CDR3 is CASSYQEGDTEAFF.

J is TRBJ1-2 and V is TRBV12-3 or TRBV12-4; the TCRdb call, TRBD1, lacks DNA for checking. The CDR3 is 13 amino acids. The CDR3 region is CASSRSTVSGYTF.

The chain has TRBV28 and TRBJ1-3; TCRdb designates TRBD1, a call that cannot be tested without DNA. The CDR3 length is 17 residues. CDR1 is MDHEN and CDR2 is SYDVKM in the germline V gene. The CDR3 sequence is CASRKDPGTGFGNTIYF.

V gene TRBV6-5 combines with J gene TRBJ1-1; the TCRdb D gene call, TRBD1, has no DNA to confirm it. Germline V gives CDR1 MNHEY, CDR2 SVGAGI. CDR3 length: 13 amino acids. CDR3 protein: CASSATENTEAFF.

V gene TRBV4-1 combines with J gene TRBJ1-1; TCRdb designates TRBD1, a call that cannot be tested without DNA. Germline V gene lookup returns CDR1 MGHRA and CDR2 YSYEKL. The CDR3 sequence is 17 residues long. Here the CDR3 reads CASSPQVGTGFLGEAFF.

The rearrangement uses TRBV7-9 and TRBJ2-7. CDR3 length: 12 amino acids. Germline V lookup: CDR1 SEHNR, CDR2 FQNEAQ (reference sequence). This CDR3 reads CASSATIYEQYF.

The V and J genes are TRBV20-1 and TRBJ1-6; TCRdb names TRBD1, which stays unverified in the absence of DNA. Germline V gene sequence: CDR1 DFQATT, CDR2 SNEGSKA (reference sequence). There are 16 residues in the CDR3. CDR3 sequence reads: CSARDLGDAYNSPLHF.

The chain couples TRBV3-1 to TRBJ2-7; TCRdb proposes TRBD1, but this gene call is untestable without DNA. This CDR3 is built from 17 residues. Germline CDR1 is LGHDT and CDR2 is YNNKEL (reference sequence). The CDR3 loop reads CASSHHQTGPSSYEQYF.

The CDR3 spells CSAREFLAGESYNEQFF. The chain recombines TRBV20-1 with TRBJ2-1; TCRdb lists TRBD2, though no DNA is available to test this call. Looked up from germline, CDR1 is DFQATT and CDR2 is SNEGSKA (reference sequence). This CDR3 region has 17 residues.

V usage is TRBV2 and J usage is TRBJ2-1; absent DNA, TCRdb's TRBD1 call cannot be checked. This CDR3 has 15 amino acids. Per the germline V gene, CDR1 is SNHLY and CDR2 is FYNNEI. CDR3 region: CASTGVPLISGEQFF.

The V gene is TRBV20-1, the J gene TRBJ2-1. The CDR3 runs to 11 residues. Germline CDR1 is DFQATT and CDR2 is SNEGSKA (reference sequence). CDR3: CSARAYNEQFF.

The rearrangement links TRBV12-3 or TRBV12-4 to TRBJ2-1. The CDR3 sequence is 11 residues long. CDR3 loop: CASSIRNEQFF.

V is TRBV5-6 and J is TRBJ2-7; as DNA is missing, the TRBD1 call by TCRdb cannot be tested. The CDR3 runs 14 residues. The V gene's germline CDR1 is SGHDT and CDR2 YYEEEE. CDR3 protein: CASSPGVPYYEQYF. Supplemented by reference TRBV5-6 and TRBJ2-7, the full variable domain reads DAGVTQSPTHLIKTRGQQVTLRCSPKSGHDTVSWYQQALGQGPQFIFQYYEEEERQRGNFPDRFSGHQFPNYSSELNVNALLLGDSALYLCASSPGVPYYEQYFGPGTRLTVT.

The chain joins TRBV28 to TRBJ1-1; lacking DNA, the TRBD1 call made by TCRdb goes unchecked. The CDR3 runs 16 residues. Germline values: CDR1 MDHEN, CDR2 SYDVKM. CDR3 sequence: CASCTTGGLRDTEAFF. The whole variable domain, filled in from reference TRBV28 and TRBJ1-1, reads DVKVTQSSRYLVKRTGEKVFLECVQDMDHENMFWYRQDPGLGLRLIYFSYDVKMKEKGDIPEGYSVSREKKERFSLILESASTNQTSMYLCASCTTGGLRDTEAFFGQGTRLTVV.